Listed here is a single T cell receptor beta chain. How the authors handled the data: It was from reference gene primer amplification that nucleated cell counts were estimated. Generated by immunoSEQ multiplex PCR, the TCRdb table keeps only in-frame clones and is missing some. Clone size and V and J calls were adopted from that table, with D and trimming inferred from the DNA. The sample has about 68,000 clones; approximately 84% are singletons. This entry is derived from a study of blood T cell repertoires in COVID-19. About the study: The United States, Italy and Spain provided the acute and convalescent COVID-19 samples. T cells, B-cell-depleted T cells, or PBMCs supplied cDNA or gDNA.

Germline CDR1 is SGHDT and CDR2 is YYEEEE. The CDR3 sequence is 13 residues long. Trimming removed 0 bases from V and 9 bases from J; junction bases left unmatched: 3. The sequence came from a man aged 50 to 59 with active COVID-19. The gene calls are TRBV5-6 and TRBJ2-4; TRBD1 matches at 7 bases. Sequenced material: peripheral blood. CDR3 loop: CASSLDRGTIQYF. CDR3 nucleotide sequence: TGTGCCAGCAGCTTGGACAGGGGAACCATTCAGTACTTC.